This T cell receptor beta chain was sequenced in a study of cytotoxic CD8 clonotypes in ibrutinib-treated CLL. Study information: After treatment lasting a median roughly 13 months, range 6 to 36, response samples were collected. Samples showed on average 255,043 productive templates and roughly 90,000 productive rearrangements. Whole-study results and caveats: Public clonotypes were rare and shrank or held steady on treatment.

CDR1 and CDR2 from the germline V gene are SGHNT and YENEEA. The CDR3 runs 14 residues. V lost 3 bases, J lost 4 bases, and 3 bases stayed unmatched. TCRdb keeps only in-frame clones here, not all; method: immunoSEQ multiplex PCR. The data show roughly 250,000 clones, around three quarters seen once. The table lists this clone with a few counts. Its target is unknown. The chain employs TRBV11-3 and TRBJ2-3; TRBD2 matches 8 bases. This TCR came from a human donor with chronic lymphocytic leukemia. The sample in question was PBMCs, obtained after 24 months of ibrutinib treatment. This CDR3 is CASSFGGLADTQYF. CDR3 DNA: TGTGCCAGCAGCTTCGGGGGACTAGCAGATACGCAGTATTTT.